This T cell receptor beta chain was profiled in a study of T-cell reconstitution after alpha-beta-depleted transplantation in children. Findings and limits, study-wide: High day-60 TCRbeta diversity in some patients came from surviving recipient T cells and thymic progenitors.

To note about this clonotype: The antigen remains unidentified.

The V end lost 2 bases, the J end lost 0 bases, and 10 bases lay between the germline ends. CDR1 is MGHDK and CDR2 is SYGVNS in the germline V gene. CDR3 length: 15 amino acids. Preparation of the TCRbeta library used unique molecular identifiers. TCRdb called the PCR reads again in MiXCR, with one record for every CDR3 protein. The sample contains around 600,000 distinct CDR3 sequences, about 23% of which appear only once. The source is a boy in the first two years of life who had a stem cell transplant for acute myeloid leukemia, so the T cells may come from the graft donor. The rearrangement links TRBV25-1 to TRBJ2-5, with D possibly called TRBD1 or TRBD2 (5 bases each). This material consisted of PBMCs, mostly from graft donor cells, taken 360 days after TCRalphabeta/CD19-depleted stem cell transplant. CDR3 nucleotides: TGTGCCAGCAGTGAACGGGGCGGGTACCAAGAGACCCAGTACTTC. This encodes CASSERGGYQETQYF.